Presented here are 21 T cell receptor beta chains from one specimen sequenced in a study of CD8+ T cells in alopecia areata (dated by TCRdb to between 2017 and 2018). Preparation of the library involved the immunoSEQ multiplex PCR assay. RNA was extracted from all samples and reverse transcribed into cDNA as template for TCR sequencing. TCRdb stores this immuneACCESS table with in-frame sequences only. Part of the clones is absent; in the studies checked, under half of the shortfall reflects unresolved V genes, and no reason is known for the rest. This sample holds roughly 130,000 clones; approximately 58% were observed only once. The ten most abundant clones make up roughly 4.3% of the sample. Explained via the paper, the time point label denotes: baseline before oral tofacitinib. The material sequenced was CD4+ T cells sorted from blood, taken at week 0. All receptors derive from a human donor with alopecia areata.

Turning to this clone: Other DNA variants within this sample encode the same CDR3. The chain has TRBV7-9 and TRBJ1-1, with no clear D. Trimming took 5 bases from V and 0 from J, leaving 4 bases between them. CDR3 length: 12 amino acids. CDR1 SEHNR and CDR2 FQNEAQ come from the germline V gene (reference sequence). In DNA form, the CDR3 reads TGTGCCAGCAGCCCTTTGAACACTGAAGCTTTCTTT. Protein sequence: CASSPLNTEAFF.

V and J are TRBV2 and TRBJ2-2, with 10 bases matching TRBD2. The J segment lost 6 bases and the V segment lost 4 bases, leaving 8 bases of the junction unmatched. The CDR3 is 16 residues long. Germline loops: CDR1 SNHLY, CDR2 FYNNEI. CDR3 in DNA: TGTGCCAGCAGTGTTTCCCCTAGCGGGAGATCCGGGGAGCTGTTTTTT. It translates to CASSVSPSGRSGELFF.

There are a few counts of this clone. The chain is built from TRBV4-2 and TRBJ1-2; D is unclear. Germline V gene sequence: CDR1 LGHNA, CDR2 YNFKEQ. This CDR3 spans 16 amino acids. V dropped 1 base and J dropped 0 bases, with 12 bases sitting between them. In nucleotides, the CDR3 is TGTGCCAGCAGCCAAGGGATTGGCCTTTCTAACTATGGCTACACCTTC. Protein sequence: CASSQGIGLSNYGYTF.

The chain employs TRBV6-1 and TRBJ2-2; 7 bases line up with TRBD1. The CDR3 totals 15 residues. In germline, CDR1 is MNHNS, CDR2 SASEGT. Trimming removed 4 bases from V and 5 bases from J; junction bases left unmatched: 7. The CDR3 DNA follows: TGTGCCAGCAGTGCCCGGACAGGTTCTACCGGGGAGCTGTTTTTT. Amino acid sequence: CASSARTGSTGELFF.

V gene TRBV6-5 combines with J gene TRBJ1-1; weak D call: TRBD1 (5 bases). Germline values: CDR1 MNHEY, CDR2 SVGAGI. The germline V and J ends were trimmed by 7 bases and 5 bases, with 17 bases remaining between them. The CDR3 runs 14 residues. CDR3 DNA sequence: TGTGCCAGCAACAGCCCGGGGGGGTCGACTGAAGCTTTCTTT. Protein product: CASNSPGGSTEAFF.

V gene TRBV29-1 combines with J gene TRBJ2-7; 7 bases align to TRBD1. With V trimmed by 7 bases and J by 0 bases, 9 bases remained unmatched. CDR1 and CDR2 from the germline V gene are SQVTM and ANQGSEA. The CDR3 sequence is 14 residues long. The CDR3 coding sequence is TGCAGCGCACGGACAGGTTCGAGCTCCTACGAGCAGTACTTC. Translated, it gives CSARTGSSSYEQYF.

This clone has only a few counts. This sample includes further DNA sequences coding for the same CDR3. The rearrangement links TRBV9 to TRBJ2-3; 7 positions match TRBD2. This CDR3 region has 14 residues. The ends lost 1 base at V and 3 bases at J; junction bases unmatched: 2. Germline V gene lookup returns CDR1 SGDLS and CDR2 YYNGEE. The CDR3 reads CASSVRTSTDTQYF. The CDR3 DNA sequence: TGTGCCAGCAGCGTACGGACTAGTACAGATACGCAGTATTTT.

The chain has TRBV25-1 and TRBJ1-1, with a tentative D call TRBD1 (5 bases). Trimming shortened V by 7 bases and J by 4 bases, and 10 bases separated the two germline ends. Germline V gene sequence: CDR1 MGHDK, CDR2 SYGVNS. This CDR3 region has 12 residues. Here the CDR3 reads CASKSGITEAFF. Written as DNA, the CDR3 is TGTGCCAGCAAATCAGGGATCACTGAAGCTTTCTTT.

In this sample, this clone turned up a few times. This rearrangement joins TRBV4-2 to TRBJ2-3; the match to TRBD2 covers 9 bases. Germline V gene sequence: CDR1 LGHNA, CDR2 YNFKEQ. V lost 4 bases and J lost 4; bases outside the gene matches: 3. The CDR3 extends over 14 amino acids. CDR3 in amino acids: CASSRLAGADTQYF. The CDR3 nucleotides are TGTGCCAGCAGCCGATTAGCGGGGGCAGATACGCAGTATTTT.

The rearrangement uses TRBV9 and TRBJ1-1; 7 positions match TRBD1. This CDR3 spans 17 amino acids. J lost 1 base, V lost 1 base, and 10 bases had no gene match. Looked up from germline, CDR1 is SGDLS and CDR2 is YYNGEE. In nucleotides, the CDR3 is TGTGCCAGCAGCGTACTGGCGACAGGGACCCCGAACACTGAAGCTTTCTTT. Translating gives CASSVLATGTPNTEAFF.

V gene TRBV18 combines with J gene TRBJ1-2; D is possibly TRBD1 (5 bases). CDR3 length equals 15 residues. V lost 1 base, J lost 6 bases, and 15 bases lay in between. Per the germline V gene, CDR1 is KGHSH and CDR2 is LQKENI. The CDR3 sequence: CASSPQEGTVHGYTF. CDR3 sequence (DNA): TGTGCCAGCTCACCACAGGAAGGGACGGTCCATGGCTACACCTTC.

The CDR3 sequence: CSARVLQGSYEQYF. DNA of the CDR3: TGCAGCGCCCGGGTCCTTCAGGGCTCCTACGAGCAGTACTTC. The chain combines TRBV29-1 with TRBJ2-7, with D possibly being TRBD1 (5 bases). The V end was cut by 7 bases, the J end by 0 bases, with 16 bases between. Germline CDR1 reads SQVTM; CDR2 reads ANQGSEA. CDR3 length equals 14 residues.

The genes are TRBV30 and TRBJ1-4; a weak D match, TRBD1 (6 bases). CDR1 GTSNPN and CDR2 SVGIG come from the germline V gene (reference sequence). This CDR3 has 13 residues. V lost 2 bases and J 4 bases, leaving 8 bases between the germline ends. The CDR3 spells CAWSNRVNEKLFF. The DNA for the CDR3 is TGTGCCTGGAGTAACAGGGTTAATGAAAAACTGTTTTTT. The full variable domain, in which reference TRBV30 and TRBJ1-4 provide the parts outside the CDR3, is SQTIHQWPATLVQPVGSPLSLECTVEGTSNPNLYWYRQAAGRGLQLLFYSVGIGQISSEVPQNLSASRPQDRQFILSSKKLLLSDSGFYLCAWSNRVNEKLFFGSGTQLSVL.

CDR3 nucleotides: TGCGCCAGCAGCTTGGCCACAGGGTCCGGCGAAAAACTGTTTTTT. It encodes CASSLATGSGEKLFF. The chain joins TRBV5-1 to TRBJ1-4; D is perhaps TRBD1 (6 bases). The CDR3 has 15 amino acids. Trimming removed 0 bases at V and 8 bases at J, with 14 bases between. CDR1 is SGHRS, CDR2 YFSETQ, per germline.

This chain joins TRBV5-6 and TRBJ2-7; 7 bases align to TRBD1. Germline-derived CDR1 and CDR2 are SGHDT and YYEEEE. The CDR3 consists of 16 residues. Germline trimming cut 3 bases from V and 3 bases from J; bases unmatched to any gene: 12. This CDR3 reads CASSYLSGQSIYEQYF. CDR3 in DNA: TGTGCCAGCAGCTATTTATCGGGACAGTCTATCTACGAGCAGTACTTC.

CDR3 residues: CASSPGWGGEQYF. The CDR3 nucleotides are TGTGCCAGCAGTCCCGGGTGGGGAGGCGAGCAGTACTTC. This chain links TRBV6-6 with TRBJ2-7, with D perhaps TRBD2 (6 bases). There are 13 residues in the CDR3. V was pared by 5 bases and J by 6 bases, with 14 bases between. The germline CDR1 and CDR2 sequences are MNHNY and SVGAGI (reference sequence).

This clone came up a few times. The chain combines TRBV5-1 with TRBJ2-7; D might be TRBD2 (6 bases). The CDR3 has 15 amino acids. Trimming cost V 5 bases and J 6 bases, with 21 bases left between them. Germline loops: CDR1 SGHRS, CDR2 YFSETQ. The CDR3 coding sequence is TGCGCCAGCAGTTTATCCCGGGAGTTGAGGGGCGAGCAGTACTTC. Translated, it gives CASSLSRELRGEQYF.

The chain couples TRBV6-1 to TRBJ1-1; maybe TRBD1 (6 bases). The V gene's germline CDR1 is MNHNS and CDR2 SASEGT. The CDR3 extends over 13 amino acids. V gave up 4 bases and J gave up 2 bases, with 8 bases separating them. DNA of the CDR3: TGTGCCAGCAGTGCACAGGGAAACACTGAAGCTTTCTTT. It is translated as CASSAQGNTEAFF.

J is TRBJ2-3 and V is TRBV5-4; 9 positions match TRBD2. Germline V CDR1 and CDR2: SGHNT, YYREEE (reference sequence). V was pared by 0 bases and J by 2 bases, with 7 bases of the junction left unmatched. The CDR3 consists of 17 residues. The CDR3 reads CASSLGRLAGDTDTQYF. The CDR3 DNA follows: TGTGCCAGCAGCTTGGGTCGATTAGCGGGGGACACAGATACGCAGTATTTT. Together with reference TRBV5-4 and TRBJ2-3, the CDR3 gives the full variable domain: ETGVTQSPTHLIKTRGQQVTLRCSSQSGHNTVSWYQQALGQGPQFIFQYYREEENGRGNFPPRFSGLQFPNYSSELNVNALELDDSALYLCASSLGRLAGDTDTQYFGPGTRLTVL.

The V call is TRBV5-1, the J call TRBJ1-1; D possibly corresponds to TRBD1 (6 bases). V was pared by 0 bases and J by 1 base, with 13 bases between. Germline CDR1 is SGHRS and CDR2 is YFSETQ. The CDR3 runs to 16 residues. As DNA, the CDR3 is TGCGCCAGCAGCTTGGAAATAGGGGGGGCGAACACTGAAGCTTTCTTT. Protein sequence: CASSLEIGGANTEAFF.

V and J are TRBV29-1 and TRBJ2-1; 11 nucleotides align to TRBD2. V lost 7 bases and J lost 3; bases outside the gene matches: 5. The CDR3 sequence is 14 residues long. Germline loops: CDR1 SQVTM, CDR2 ANQGSEA. The CDR3 bases are TGCAGCGCTCCGACTAGCGGGGTCTACAATGAGCAGTTCTTC. As protein: CSAPTSGVYNEQFF.